This T cell receptor beta chain comes out of a study of blood T cell repertoires in COVID-19. Methods used by the authors: Quantification of nucleated cells was approximated via reference gene primer amplification. Sequenced by immunoSEQ multiplex PCR; TCRdb stores in-frame clones only, minus some. V, J and clone size reflect that table, while D and trimming were determined from the DNA. This sample has over 350,000 clones, with 85% to 90% found just once. V dropped 2 bases and J dropped 0; count of bases not matched to a gene: 6. The CDR3 extends over 16 amino acids. Germline V gene data show CDR1 as SNHLY and CDR2 as FYNNEI.

Sequencing input: peripheral blood. This clonotype originated in a woman in her thirties with acute or convalescent COVID-19. V and J are TRBV2 and TRBJ2-7, with 8 bases matching TRBD2. The CDR3 region has the DNA TGTGCCAGCAGTGAAATGAGCGGGGGCAGCTCCTACGAGCAGTACTTC. As protein: CASSEMSGGSSYEQYF.